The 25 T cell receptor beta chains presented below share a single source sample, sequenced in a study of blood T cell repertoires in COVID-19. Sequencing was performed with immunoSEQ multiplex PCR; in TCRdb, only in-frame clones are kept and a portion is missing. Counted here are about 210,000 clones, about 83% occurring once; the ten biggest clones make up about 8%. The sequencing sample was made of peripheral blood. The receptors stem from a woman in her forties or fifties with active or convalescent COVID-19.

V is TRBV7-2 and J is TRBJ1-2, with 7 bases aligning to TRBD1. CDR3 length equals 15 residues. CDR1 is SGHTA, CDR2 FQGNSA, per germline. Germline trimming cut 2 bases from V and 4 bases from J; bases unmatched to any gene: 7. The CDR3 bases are TGTGCCAGCAGCTTATCCTGGACAGGCATCTATGGCTACACCTTC. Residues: CASSLSWTGIYGYTF.

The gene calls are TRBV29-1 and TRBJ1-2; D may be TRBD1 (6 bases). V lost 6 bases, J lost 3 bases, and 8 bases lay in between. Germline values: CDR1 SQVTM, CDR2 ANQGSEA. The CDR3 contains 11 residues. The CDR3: CSVRTDYGYTF. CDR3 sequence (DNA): TGCAGCGTCAGGACAGACTATGGCTACACCTTC.

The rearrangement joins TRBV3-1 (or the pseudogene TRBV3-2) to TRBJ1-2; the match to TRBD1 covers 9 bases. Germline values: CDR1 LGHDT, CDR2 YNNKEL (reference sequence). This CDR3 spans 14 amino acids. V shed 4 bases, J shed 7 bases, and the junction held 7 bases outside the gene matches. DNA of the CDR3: TGTGCCAGCAGCCCGAGGACAGGGGAAATTGGCTACACCTTC. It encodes CASSPRTGEIGYTF.

The CDR3 DNA is TGTGCCACCAGCAGAGATCCAGAGGGTTGGGAGCCCCAGCATTTT. Amino acid sequence: CATSRDPEGWEPQHF. This rearrangement joins TRBV15 to TRBJ1-5; no reliable D call. This CDR3 is built from 15 residues. Germline loops: CDR1 LNHNV, CDR2 YYDKDF (reference sequence). V was pared by 0 bases and J by 8 bases, with 14 bases between.

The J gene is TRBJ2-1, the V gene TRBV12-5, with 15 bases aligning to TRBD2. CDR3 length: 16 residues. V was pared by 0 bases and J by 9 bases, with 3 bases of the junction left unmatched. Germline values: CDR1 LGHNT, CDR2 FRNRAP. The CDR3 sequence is CASGLVQGLAGGEQFF. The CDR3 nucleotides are TGTGCTAGTGGTTTGGTACAGGGACTAGCGGGGGGTGAGCAGTTCTTC.

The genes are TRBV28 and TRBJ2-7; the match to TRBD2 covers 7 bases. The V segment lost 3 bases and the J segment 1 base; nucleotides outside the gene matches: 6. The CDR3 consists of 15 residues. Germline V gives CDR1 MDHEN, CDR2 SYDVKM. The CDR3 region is CASSFPGGGSYEQYF. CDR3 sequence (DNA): TGTGCCAGCAGTTTTCCTGGCGGGGGATCCTACGAGCAGTACTTC.

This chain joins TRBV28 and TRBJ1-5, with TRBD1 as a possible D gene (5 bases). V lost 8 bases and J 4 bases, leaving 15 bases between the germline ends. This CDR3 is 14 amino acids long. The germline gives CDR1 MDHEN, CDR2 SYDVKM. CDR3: CASGTMGGNQPQHF. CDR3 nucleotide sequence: TGTGCCAGCGGTACTATGGGGGGGAATCAGCCCCAGCATTTT. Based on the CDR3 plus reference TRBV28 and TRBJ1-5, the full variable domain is DVKVTQSSRYLVKRTGEKVFLECVQDMDHENMFWYRQDPGLGLRLIYFSYDVKMKEKGDIPEGYSVSREKKERFSLILESASTNQTSMYLCASGTMGGNQPQHFGDGTRLSIL.

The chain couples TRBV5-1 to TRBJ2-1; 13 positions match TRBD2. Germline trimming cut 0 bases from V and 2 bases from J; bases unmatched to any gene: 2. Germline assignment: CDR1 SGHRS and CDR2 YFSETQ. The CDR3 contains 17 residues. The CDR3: CASSLAGTSGAYNEQFF. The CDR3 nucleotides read TGCGCCAGCAGCTTGGCCGGGACTAGCGGGGCCTACAATGAGCAGTTCTTC.

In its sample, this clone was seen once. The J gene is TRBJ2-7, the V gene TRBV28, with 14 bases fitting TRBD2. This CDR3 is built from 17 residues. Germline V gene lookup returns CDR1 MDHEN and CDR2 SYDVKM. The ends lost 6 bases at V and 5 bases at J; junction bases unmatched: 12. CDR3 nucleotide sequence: TGTGCCAGCAGCCCGGGGGGGACTAGCGGGAGTCTCGACGAGCAGTACTTC. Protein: CASSPGGTSGSLDEQYF.

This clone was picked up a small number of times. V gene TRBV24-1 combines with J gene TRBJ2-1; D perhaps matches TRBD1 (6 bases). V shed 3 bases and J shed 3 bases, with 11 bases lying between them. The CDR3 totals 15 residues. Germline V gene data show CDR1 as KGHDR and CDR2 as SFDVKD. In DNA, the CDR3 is TGTGCCACCAGTGATCCCGGGACAAACTACAATGAGCAGTTCTTC. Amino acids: CATSDPGTNYNEQFF.

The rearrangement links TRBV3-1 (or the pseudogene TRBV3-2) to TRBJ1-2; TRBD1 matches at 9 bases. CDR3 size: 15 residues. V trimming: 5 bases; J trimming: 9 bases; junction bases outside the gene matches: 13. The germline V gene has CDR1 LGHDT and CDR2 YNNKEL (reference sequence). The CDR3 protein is CASSGPGTGMDRYTF. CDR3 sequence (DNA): TGTGCCAGCAGCGGACCCGGGACAGGGATGGATCGCTACACCTTC.

The CDR3 is CASRRLEGDGYTF. The CDR3 region has the DNA TGTGCCAGCAGGCGGTTGGAGGGAGATGGCTACACCTTC. This chain uses TRBV3-1 (or the pseudogene TRBV3-2) with TRBJ1-2; D gene ambiguous. There are 13 residues in the CDR3. Per the germline V gene, CDR1 is LGHDT and CDR2 is YNNKEL (reference sequence). With 6 bases removed from V and 6 bases from J, the gap between germline ends came to 14 bases.

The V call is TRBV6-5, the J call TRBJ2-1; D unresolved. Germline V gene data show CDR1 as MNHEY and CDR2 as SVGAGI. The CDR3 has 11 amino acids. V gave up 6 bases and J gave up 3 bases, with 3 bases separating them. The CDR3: CASSLYNEQFF. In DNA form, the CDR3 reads TGTGCCAGCAGCCTCTACAATGAGCAGTTCTTC.

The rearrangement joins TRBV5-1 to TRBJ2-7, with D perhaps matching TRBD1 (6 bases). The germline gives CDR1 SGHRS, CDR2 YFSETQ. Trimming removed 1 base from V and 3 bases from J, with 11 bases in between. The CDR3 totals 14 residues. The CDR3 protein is CASSLSPGDYEQYF. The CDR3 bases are TGCGCCAGCAGCTTGTCCCCAGGGGACTACGAGCAGTACTTC.

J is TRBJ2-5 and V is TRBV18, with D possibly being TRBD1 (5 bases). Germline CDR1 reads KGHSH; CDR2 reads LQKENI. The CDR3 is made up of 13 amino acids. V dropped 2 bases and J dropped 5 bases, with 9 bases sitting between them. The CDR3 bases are TGTGCCAGCTCACCAGCCAGGGCGGAGACCCAGTACTTC. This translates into CASSPARAETQYF.

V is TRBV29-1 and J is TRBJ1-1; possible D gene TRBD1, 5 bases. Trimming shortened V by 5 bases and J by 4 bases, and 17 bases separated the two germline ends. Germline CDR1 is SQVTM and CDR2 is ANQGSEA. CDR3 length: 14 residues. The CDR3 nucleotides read TGCAGCGTTCTAGGGGCAGATATGATCACTGAAGCTTTCTTT. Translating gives CSVLGADMITEAFF.

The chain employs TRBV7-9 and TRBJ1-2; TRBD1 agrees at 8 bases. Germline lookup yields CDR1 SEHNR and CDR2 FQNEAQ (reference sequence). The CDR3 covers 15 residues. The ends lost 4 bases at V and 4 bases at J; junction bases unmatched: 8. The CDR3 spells CASSSRRGQSYGYTF. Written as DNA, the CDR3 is TGTGCCAGCAGCTCACGCAGGGGGCAGAGCTATGGCTACACCTTC.

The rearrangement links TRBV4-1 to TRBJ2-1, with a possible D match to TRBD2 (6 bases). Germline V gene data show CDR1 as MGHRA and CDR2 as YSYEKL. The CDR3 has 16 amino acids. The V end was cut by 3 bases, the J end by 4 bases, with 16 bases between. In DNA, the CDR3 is TGCGCCAGCAGCCAGCTCCCACCGGGACTTTACAATGAGCAGTTCTTC. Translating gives CASSQLPPGLYNEQFF.

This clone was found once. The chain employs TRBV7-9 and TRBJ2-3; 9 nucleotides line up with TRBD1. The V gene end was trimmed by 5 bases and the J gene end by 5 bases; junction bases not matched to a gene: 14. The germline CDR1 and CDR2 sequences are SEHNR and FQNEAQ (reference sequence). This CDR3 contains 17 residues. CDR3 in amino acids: CASSHLDRTGVKDTQYF. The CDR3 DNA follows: TGTGCCAGCAGCCACCTCGACCGGACAGGGGTTAAAGATACGCAGTATTTT.

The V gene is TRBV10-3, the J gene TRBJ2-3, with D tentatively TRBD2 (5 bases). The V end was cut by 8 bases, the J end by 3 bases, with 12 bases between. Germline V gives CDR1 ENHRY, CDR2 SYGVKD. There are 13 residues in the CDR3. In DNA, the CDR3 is TGTGCCATCCGCAGTAGCGCTACAGATACGCAGTATTTT. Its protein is CAIRSSATDTQYF.

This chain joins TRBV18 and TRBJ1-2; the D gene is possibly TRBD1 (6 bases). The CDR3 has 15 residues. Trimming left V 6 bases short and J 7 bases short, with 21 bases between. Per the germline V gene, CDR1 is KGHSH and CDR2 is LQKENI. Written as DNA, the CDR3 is TGTGCCAGCTCGCCAGTCGGACAGCGTCGGGGTGGCTACACCTTC. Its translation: CASSPVGQRRGGYTF.

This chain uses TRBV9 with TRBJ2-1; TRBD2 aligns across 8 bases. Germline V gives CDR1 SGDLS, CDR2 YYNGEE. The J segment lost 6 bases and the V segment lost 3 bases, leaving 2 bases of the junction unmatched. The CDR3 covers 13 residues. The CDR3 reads CASSGGGFNEQFF. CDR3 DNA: TGTGCCAGCAGCGGCGGGGGGTTCAATGAGCAGTTCTTC. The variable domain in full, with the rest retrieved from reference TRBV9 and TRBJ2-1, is DSGVTQTPKHLITATGQRVTLRCSPRSGDLSVYWYQQSLDQGLQFLIQYYNGEERAKGNILERFSAQQFPDLHSELNLSSLELGDSALYFCASSGGGFNEQFFGPGTRLTVL.

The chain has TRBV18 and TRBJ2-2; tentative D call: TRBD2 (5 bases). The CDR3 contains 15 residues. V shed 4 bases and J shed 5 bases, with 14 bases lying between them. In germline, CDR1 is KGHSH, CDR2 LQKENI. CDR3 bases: TGTGCCAGCTCACAAGCGTGGTCGGGGACCGGGGAGCTGTTTTTT. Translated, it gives CASSQAWSGTGELFF.

DNA of the CDR3: TGTGCCAGCAGCCAAGAAAGCCTCCGACGGGGAAGAGGCACTGAAGCTTTCTTT. Translation: CASSQESLRRGRGTEAFF. The chain carries TRBV14 and TRBJ1-1; D is unresolved. With 0 bases removed from V and 4 bases from J, the gap between germline ends came to 21 bases. CDR1 and CDR2 (germline): SGHDN, FVKESK. The CDR3 loop spans 18 amino acids.

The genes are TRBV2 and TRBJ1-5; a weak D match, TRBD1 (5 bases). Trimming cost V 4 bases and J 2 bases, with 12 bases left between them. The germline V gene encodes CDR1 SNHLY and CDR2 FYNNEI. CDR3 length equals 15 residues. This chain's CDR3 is CASSALSQGNQPQHF. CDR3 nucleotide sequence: TGTGCCAGCAGTGCTCTTTCACAGGGCAATCAGCCCCAGCATTTT.